The T cell receptor (beta chain) described here comes from a study of cytomegalovirus exposure and HLA in healthy donors. 13 Jbeta primers and 60 Vbeta primers were used for the PCR. TCRdb's copy holds only in-frame clones and misses some; the assay was immunoSEQ multiplex PCR. The top ten hold 1.5% to 2% of the sample, which has about 220,000 clones, roughly 79% seen once. The TCR comes from a male donor in good health and CMV-seronegative. The specimen was PBMCs.

The CDR3 loop is CASSPGQGGYGYTF. The CDR3 DNA is TGTGCCAGCAGCCCCGGACAGGGGGGCTATGGCTACACCTTC. The chain combines TRBV11-1 with TRBJ1-2; 10 bases are shared with TRBD1. This CDR3 has 14 residues. Germline loops: CDR1 SGHAT, CDR2 FQDESV (reference sequence). The V and J ends lost 5 bases and 4 bases, in that order; junction bases with no gene match: 4.